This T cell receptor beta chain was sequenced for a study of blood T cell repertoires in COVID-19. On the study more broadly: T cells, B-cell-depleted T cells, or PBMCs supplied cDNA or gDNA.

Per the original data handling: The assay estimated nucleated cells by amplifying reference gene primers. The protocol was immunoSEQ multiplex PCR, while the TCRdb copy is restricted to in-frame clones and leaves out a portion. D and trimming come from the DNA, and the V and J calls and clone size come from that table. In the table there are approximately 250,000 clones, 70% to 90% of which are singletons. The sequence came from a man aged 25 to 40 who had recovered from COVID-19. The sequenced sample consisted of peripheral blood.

CDR3 sequence: CASSLLAGRHNEQFF. The CDR3 DNA is TGTGCCAGCAGCCTTCTAGCGGGGAGACACAATGAGCAGTTCTTC. This chain joins TRBV3-1 (or the pseudogene TRBV3-2) and TRBJ2-1, with 9 bases matching TRBD2. Per germline, CDR1 LGHDT and CDR2 YNNKEL (reference sequence). Losses at the gene ends were 4 bases for V and 5 bases for J; bases not matched to a gene: 6. The CDR3 loop spans 15 amino acids.